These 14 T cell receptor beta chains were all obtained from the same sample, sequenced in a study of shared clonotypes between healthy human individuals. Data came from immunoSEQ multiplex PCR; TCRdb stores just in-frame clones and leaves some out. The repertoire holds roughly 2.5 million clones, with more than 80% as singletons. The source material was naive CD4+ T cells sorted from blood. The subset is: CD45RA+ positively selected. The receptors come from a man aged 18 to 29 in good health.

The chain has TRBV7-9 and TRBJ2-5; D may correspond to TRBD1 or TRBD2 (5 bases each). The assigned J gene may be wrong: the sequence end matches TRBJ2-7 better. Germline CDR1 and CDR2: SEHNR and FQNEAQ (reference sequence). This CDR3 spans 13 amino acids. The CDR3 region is CASSLGDPYEQYF. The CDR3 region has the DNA TGTGCCAGCAGCTTGGGGGACCCCTACGAGCAGTACTTC.

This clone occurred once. The CDR3 region is CASSYTGGNQPQHF. In DNA form, the CDR3 reads TGTGCCAGCAGTTACACCGGGGGCAATCAGCCCCAGCATTTT. The J gene is TRBJ1-5, the V gene TRBV6-6; the D is unclear. The germline gives CDR1 MNHNY, CDR2 SVGAGI (reference sequence). V shed 2 bases and J shed 2 bases, with 7 bases lying between them. The CDR3 consists of 14 residues.

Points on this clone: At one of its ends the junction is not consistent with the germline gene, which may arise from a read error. CDR3: CASSLVGGPETQYF. CDR3 DNA sequence: TGTGCTAGCAGCTTAGTCGGGGGGCCAGAGACCCAGTACTTC. V gene TRBV7-7 combines with J gene TRBJ2-5; TRBD2 might be the D (7 bases). Germline assignment: CDR1 SSHAT and CDR2 FNYEAQ (reference sequence). This CDR3 region has 14 residues.

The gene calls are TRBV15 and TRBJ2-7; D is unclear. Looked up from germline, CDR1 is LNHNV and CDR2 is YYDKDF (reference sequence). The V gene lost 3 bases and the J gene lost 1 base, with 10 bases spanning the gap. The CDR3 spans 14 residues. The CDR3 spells CATSSLTASYEQYF. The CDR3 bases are TGTGCCACCAGCAGTTTGACCGCTTCCTACGAGCAGTACTTC.

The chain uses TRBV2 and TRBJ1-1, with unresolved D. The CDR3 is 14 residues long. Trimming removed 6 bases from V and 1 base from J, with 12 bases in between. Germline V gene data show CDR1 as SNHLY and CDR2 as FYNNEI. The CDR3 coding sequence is TGTGCCAGCAGCAAGGAGCACGCGAACACTGAAGCTTTCTTT. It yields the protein CASSKEHANTEAFF.

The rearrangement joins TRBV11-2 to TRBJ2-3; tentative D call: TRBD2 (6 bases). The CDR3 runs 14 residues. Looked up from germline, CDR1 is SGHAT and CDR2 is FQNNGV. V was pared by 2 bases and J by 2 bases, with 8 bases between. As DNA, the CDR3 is TGTGCCAGCAGCTTACGCGGGGTCACAGATACGCAGTATTTT. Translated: CASSLRGVTDTQYF. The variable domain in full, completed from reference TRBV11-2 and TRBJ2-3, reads EAGVAQSPRYKIIEKRQSVAFWCNPISGHATLYWYQQILGQGPKLLIQFQNNGVVDDSQLPKDRFSAERLKGVDSTLKIQPAKLEDSAVYLCASSLRGVTDTQYFGPGTRLTVL.

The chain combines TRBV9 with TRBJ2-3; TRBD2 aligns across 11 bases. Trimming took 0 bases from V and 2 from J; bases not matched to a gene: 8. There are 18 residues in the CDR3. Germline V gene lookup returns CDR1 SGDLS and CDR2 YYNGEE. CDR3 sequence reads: CASSVGASGGLYTDTQYF. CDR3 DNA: TGTGCCAGCAGCGTAGGGGCTAGCGGGGGGCTCTACACAGATACGCAGTATTTT.

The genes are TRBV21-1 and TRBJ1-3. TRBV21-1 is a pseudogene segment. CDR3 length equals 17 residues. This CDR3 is CASSKVDGLFSGNTIYF. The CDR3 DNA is TGTGCCAGCAGCAAAGTAGACGGACTGTTCTCTGGAAACACCATATATTTT.

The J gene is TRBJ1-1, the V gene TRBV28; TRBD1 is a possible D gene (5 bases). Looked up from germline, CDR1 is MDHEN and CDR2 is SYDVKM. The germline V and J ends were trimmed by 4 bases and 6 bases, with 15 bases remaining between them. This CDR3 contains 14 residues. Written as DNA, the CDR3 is TGTGCCAGCAGTTCCCCGAGGGTCAGGGCTGAAGCTTTCTTT. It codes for CASSSPRVRAEAFF.

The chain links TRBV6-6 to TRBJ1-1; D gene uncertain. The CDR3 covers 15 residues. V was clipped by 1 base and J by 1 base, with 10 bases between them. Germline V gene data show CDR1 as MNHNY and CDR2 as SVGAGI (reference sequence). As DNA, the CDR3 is TGTGCCAGCAGTTACTTAACGGGGAAGAACACTGAAGCTTTCTTT. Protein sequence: CASSYLTGKNTEAFF.

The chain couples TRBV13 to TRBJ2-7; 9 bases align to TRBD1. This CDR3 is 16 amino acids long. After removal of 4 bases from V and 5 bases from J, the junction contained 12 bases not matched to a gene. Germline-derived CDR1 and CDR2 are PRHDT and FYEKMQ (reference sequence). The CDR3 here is CASSYRDRVSTHEQYF. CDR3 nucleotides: TGTGCCAGCAGCTACCGGGACAGGGTATCCACACACGAGCAGTACTTC.

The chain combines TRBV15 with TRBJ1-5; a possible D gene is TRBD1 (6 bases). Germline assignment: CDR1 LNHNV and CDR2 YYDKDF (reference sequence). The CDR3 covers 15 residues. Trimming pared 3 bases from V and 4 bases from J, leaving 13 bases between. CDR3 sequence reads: CATSSGAGANQPQHF. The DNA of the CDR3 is TGTGCCACCAGCAGTGGTGCAGGGGCAAATCAGCCCCAGCATTTT. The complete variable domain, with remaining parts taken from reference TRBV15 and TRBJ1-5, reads DAMVIQNPRYQVTQFGKPVTLSCSQTLNHNVMYWYQQKSSQAPKLLFHYYDKDFNNEADTPDNFQSRRPNTSFCFLDIRSPGLGDTAMYLCATSSGAGANQPQHFGDGTRLSIL.

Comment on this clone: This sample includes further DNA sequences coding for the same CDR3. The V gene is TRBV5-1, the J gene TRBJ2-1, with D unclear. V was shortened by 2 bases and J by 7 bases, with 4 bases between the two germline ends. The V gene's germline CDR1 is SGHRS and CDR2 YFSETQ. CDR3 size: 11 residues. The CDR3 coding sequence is TGCGCCAGCAGCTTTAGTAATGAGCAGTTCTTC. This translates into CASSFSNEQFF.

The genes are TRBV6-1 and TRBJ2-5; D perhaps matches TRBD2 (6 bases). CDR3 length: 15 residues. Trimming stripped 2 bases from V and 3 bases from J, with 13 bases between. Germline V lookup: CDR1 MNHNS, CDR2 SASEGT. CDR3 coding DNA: TGTGCCAGCAGTGAATGGAGGCCGGGGGAAGAGACCCAGTACTTC. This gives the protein CASSEWRPGEETQYF.